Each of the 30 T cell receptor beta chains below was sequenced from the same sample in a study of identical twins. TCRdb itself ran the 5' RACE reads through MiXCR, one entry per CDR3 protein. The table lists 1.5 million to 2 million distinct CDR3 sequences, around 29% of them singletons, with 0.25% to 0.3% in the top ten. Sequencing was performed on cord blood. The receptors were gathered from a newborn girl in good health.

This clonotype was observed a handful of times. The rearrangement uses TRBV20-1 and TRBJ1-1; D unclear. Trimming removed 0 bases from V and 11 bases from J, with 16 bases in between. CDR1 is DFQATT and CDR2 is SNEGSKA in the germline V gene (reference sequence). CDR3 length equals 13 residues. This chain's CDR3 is CSARETIMNMAFF. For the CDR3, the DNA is TGCAGTGCTAGAGAAACAATTATGAACATGGCTTTCTTT.

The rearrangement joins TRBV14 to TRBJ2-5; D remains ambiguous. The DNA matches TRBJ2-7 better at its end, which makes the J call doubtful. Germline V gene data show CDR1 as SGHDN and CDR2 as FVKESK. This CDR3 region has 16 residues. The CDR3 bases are TGTGCCAGCAGCCAGGATGGACGGTCTATCCTCTACGAGCAGTACTTC. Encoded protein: CASSQDGRSILYEQYF.

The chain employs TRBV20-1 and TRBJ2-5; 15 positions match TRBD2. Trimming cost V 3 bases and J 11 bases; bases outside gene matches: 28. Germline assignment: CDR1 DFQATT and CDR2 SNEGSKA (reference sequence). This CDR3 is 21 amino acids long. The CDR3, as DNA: TGCAGTGCTAGGGGGACTAGCGGGAGGTTTTGGGCTCTGGGGGACTACAATGAGCAGTACTTC. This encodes CSARGTSGRFWALGDYNEQYF.

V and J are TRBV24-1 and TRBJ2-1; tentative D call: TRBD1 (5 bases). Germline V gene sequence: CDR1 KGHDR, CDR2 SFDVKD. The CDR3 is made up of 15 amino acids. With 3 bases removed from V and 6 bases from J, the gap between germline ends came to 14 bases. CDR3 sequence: CATSDPRQFPNEQFF. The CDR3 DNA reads TGTGCCACCAGTGATCCGCGACAGTTTCCCAATGAGCAGTTCTTC.

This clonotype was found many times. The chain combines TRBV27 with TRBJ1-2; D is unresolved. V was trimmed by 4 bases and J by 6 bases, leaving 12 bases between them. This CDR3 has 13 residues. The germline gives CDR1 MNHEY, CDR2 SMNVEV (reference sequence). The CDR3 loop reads CASSSGRLDGYTF. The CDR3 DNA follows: TGTGCCAGCAGTTCCGGACGCCTAGATGGCTACACCTTC.

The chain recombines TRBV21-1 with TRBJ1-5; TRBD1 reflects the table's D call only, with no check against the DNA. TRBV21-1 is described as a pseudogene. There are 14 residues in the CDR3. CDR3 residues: CASSTRPDDQPQHF. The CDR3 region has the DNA TGTGCCAGCAGCACCCGGCCGGACGATCAGCCCCAGCATTTT.

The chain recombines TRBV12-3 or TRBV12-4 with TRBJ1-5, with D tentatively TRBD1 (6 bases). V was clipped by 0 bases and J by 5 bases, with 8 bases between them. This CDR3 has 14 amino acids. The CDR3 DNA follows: TGTGCCAGCAGTTTAGCAGACAGGTATCAGCCCCAGCATTTT. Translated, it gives CASSLADRYQPQHF.

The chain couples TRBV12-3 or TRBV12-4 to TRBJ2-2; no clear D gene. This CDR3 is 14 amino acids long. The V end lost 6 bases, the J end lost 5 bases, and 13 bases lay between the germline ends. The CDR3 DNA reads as TGTGCCAGCAGCTGGCAACGTAGGACCGGGGAGCTGTTTTTT. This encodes CASSWQRRTGELFF.

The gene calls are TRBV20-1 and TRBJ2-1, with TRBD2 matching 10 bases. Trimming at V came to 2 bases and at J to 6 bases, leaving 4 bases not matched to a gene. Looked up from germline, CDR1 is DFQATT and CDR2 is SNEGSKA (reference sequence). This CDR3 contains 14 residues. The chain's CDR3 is CSARTASGSNEQFF. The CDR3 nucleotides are TGCAGTGCTAGAACCGCTAGCGGGAGCAATGAGCAGTTCTTC.

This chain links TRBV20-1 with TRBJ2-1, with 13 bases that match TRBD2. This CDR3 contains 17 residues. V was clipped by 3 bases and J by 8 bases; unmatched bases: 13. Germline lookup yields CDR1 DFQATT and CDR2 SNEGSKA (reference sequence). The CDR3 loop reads CSARRLAGGPIQDEQFF. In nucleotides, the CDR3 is TGCAGTGCTAGGAGACTAGCGGGGGGACCAATACAAGATGAGCAGTTCTTC.

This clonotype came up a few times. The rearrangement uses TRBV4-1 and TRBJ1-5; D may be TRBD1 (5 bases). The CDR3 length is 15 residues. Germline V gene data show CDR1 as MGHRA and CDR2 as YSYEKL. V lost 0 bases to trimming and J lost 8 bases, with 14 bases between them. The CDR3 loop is CASSQEDGAGEPQHF. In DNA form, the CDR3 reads TGCGCCAGCAGCCAAGAGGACGGGGCTGGGGAGCCCCAGCATTTT.

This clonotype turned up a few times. The CDR3: CSARDRDSALGQYF. CDR3 DNA: TGCAGTGCTAGAGACCGGGACAGTGCTTTGGGGCAGTACTTC. The V and J genes are TRBV20-1 and TRBJ2-7, with 7 bases matching TRBD1. Trimming removed 0 bases from V and 9 bases from J; junction bases left unmatched: 11. The CDR3 has 14 residues. Per germline, CDR1 DFQATT and CDR2 SNEGSKA (reference sequence).

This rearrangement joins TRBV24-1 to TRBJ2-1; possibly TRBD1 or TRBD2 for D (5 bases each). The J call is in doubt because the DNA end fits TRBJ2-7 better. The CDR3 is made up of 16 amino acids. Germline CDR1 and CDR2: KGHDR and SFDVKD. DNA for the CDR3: TGTGCCACCAGTGATTCGGGACGGGTGACTTACAATGAGCAGTACTTC. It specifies CATSDSGRVTYNEQYF.

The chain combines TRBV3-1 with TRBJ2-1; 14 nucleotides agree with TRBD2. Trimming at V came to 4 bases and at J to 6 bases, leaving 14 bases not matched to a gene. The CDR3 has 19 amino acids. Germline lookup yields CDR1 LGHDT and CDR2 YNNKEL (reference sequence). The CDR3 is CASSLRLAGGPARPNEQFF. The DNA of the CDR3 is TGTGCCAGCAGCCTACGACTAGCGGGGGGGCCTGCACGCCCCAATGAGCAGTTCTTC.

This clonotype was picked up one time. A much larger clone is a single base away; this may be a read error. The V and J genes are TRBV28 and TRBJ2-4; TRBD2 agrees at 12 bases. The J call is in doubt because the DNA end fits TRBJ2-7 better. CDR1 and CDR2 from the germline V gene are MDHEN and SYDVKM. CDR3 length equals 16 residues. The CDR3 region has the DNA TGTGCCAACAGTTCCCCGACTAGCGGGAGTAGGTACGAGCAGTACTTC. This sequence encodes CANSSPTSGSRYEQYF.

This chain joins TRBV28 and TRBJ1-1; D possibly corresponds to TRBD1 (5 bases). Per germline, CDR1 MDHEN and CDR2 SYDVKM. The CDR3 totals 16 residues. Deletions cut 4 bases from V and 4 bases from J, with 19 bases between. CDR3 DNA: TGTGCCAGCAGTTGGCCGGGACCGCGGATGATCACTGAAGCTTTCTTT. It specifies CASSWPGPRMITEAFF.

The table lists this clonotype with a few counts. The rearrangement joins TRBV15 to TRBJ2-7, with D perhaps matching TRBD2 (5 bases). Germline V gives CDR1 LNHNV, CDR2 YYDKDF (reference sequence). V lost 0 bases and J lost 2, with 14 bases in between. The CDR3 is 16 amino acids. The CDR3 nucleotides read TGTGCCACCAGCAGAGATGGGTTAGCGTCTACCTACGAGCAGTACTTC. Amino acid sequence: CATSRDGLASTYEQYF.

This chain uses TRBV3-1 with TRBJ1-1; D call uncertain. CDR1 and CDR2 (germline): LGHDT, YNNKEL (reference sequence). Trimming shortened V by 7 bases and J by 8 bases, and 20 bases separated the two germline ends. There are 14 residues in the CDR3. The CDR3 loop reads CASTLLAGGHEAFF. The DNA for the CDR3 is TGTGCCAGCACCCTTCTGGCAGGAGGGCACGAAGCTTTCTTT.

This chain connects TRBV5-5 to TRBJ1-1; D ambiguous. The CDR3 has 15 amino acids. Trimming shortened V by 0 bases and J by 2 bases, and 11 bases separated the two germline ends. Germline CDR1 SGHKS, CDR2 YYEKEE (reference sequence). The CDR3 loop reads CASSLVLLGNTEAFF. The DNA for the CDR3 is TGTGCCAGCAGCTTGGTTCTACTTGGTAACACTGAAGCTTTCTTT.

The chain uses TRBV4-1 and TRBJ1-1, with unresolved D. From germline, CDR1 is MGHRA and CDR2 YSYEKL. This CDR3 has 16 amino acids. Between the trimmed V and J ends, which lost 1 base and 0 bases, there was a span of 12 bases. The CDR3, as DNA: TGCGCCAGCAGCCAAGGGGCGTTTGTCTTGAACACTGAAGCTTTCTTT. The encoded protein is CASSQGAFVLNTEAFF.

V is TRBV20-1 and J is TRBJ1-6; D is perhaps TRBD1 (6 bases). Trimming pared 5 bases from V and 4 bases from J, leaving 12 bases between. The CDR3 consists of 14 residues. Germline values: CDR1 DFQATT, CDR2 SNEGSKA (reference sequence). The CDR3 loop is CSAPITGYNSPLHF. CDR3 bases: TGCAGTGCTCCGATAACAGGGTATAATTCACCCCTCCACTTT.

The DNA for the CDR3 is TGCGCCAGCAGCACCGGACGTGGCACCGGGGAGCTGTTTTTT. Its translation is CASSTGRGTGELFF. The chain couples TRBV5-1 to TRBJ2-2; no firm D call. CDR3 length: 14 residues. Trimming took off 4 bases at V and 4 bases at J, with 11 bases between the two ends. CDR1 and CDR2 (germline): SGHRS, YFSETQ.

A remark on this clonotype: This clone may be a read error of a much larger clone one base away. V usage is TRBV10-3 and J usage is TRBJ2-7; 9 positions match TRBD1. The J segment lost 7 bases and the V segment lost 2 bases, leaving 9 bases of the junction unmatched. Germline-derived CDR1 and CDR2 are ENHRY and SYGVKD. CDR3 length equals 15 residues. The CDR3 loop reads CAISEGDRAYNEQYF. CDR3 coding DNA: TGTGCCATCAGTGAGGGGGACAGGGCCTACAATGAGCAGTACTTC.

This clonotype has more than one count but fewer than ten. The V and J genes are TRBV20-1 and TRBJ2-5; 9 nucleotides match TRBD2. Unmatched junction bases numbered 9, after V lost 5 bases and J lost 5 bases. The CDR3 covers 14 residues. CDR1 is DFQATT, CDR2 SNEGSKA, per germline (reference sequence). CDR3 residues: CSAFPGLAGETQYF. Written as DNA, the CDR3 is TGCAGTGCTTTCCCGGGACTAGCCGGCGAGACCCAGTACTTC.

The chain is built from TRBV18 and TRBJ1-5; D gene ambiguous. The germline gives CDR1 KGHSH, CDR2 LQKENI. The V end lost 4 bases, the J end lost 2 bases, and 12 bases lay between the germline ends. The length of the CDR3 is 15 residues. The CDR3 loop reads CASSLREGRNQPQHF. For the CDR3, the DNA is TGTGCCAGCTCACTCCGGGAAGGTCGCAATCAGCCCCAGCATTTT.

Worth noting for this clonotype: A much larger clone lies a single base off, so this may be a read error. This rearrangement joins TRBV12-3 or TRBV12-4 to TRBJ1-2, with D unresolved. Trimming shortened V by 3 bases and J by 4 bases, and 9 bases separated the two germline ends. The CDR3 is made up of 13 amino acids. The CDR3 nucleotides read TGTGCCAGCAGTTTGACCTGCGGCTATGGCTACACCTTC. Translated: CASSLTCGYGYTF.

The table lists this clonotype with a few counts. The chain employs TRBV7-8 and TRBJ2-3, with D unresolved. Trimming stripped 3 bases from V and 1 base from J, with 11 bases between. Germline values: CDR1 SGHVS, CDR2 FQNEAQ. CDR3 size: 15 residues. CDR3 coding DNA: TGTGCCAGCAGCTTTATCCTTTTCGGCACAGATACGCAGTATTTT. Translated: CASSFILFGTDTQYF.

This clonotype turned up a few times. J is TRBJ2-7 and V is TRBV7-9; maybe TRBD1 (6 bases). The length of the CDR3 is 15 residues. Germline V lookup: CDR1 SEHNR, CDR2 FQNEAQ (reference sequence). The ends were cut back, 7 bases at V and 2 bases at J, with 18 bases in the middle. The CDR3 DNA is TGTGCCAGCACCTCTTTCCAGGGGCAAACCTACGAGCAGTACTTC. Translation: CASTSFQGQTYEQYF.

The CDR3 DNA reads as TGTGCCAGCAGTTACCTGGGACAGATCGTTCCCAATGAGCAGTTCTTC. Residues: CASSYLGQIVPNEQFF. This chain links TRBV6-6 with TRBJ2-1, with TRBD1 matching 7 bases. V dropped 2 bases and J dropped 6; count of bases not matched to a gene: 10. The CDR3 is 16 amino acids. The germline gives CDR1 MNHNY, CDR2 SVGAGI (reference sequence).

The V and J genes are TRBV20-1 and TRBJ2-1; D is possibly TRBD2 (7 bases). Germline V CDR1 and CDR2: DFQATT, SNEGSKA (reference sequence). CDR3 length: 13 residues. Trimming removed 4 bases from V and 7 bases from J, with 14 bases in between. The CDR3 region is CSANGGAGNEQFF. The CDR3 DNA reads TGCAGTGCTAATGGGGGGGCCGGGAATGAGCAGTTCTTC.